These T cell receptor beta chains were read from a single sample in a study of T cells in localized non-small cell lung cancer. Assay: immunoSEQ multiplex PCR; the TCRdb copy retains only in-frame clones and omits some. The sample consists of over 65,000 clones, approximately 88% of them appearing once. Here the sequenced sample was peripheral blood, taken before any cancer treatment. Receptors were obtained from a female donor of 60 years or more with stage I lung adenocarcinoma. The CDR3 runs from the conserved cysteine through the conserved F or W. A D gene is named only where the DNA matches it firmly. Where a row states a size, it is once, few, many or the class of an expanded clone; other rows omit it.

cdr3_length: 15
clone_size: NA
j_call: TRBJ1-4
d_call: TRBD1
v_call: TRBV27
cdr3_aa: CASSETRGRHEKLFF
cdr3_nt: TGTGCCAGCAGTGAGACCAGGGGGCGCCATGAAAAACTGTTTTTT

cdr3_length: 16
clone_size: NA
j_call: TRBJ2-3
d_call: TRBD2
v_call: TRBV28
cdr3_aa: CASIWGASGSADTQYF
cdr3_nt: TGTGCCAGCATTTGGGGCGCTAGCGGGAGTGCAGATACGCAGTATTTT

cdr3_length: 16
clone_size: NA
j_call: TRBJ1-1
d_call: NA
v_call: TRBV9
cdr3_aa: CASSVVSQGFGGEAFF
cdr3_nt: TGTGCCAGCAGCGTAGTATCCCAGGGGTTCGGTGGTGAAGCTTTCTTT

cdr3_length: 13
clone_size: NA
j_call: TRBJ1-6
d_call: NA
v_call: TRBV5-1
cdr3_aa: CASSLVRNSPLHF
cdr3_nt: TGCGCCAGCAGCTTGGTCCGAAATTCACCCCTCCACTTT

cdr3_length: 15
clone_size: NA
j_call: TRBJ1-3
d_call: NA
v_call: TRBV28
cdr3_aa: CASRGGAVSGNTIYF
cdr3_nt: TGTGCCAGCAGGGGGGGGGCCGTCTCTGGAAACACCATATATTTT

cdr3_length: 14
clone_size: NA
j_call: TRBJ2-6
d_call: TRBD1
v_call: TRBV27
cdr3_aa: CASRDRAGANVLTF
cdr3_nt: TGTGCCAGCAGGGACAGGGCCGGGGCCAACGTCCTGACTTTC

cdr3_length: 16
clone_size: NA
j_call: TRBJ1-4
d_call: NA
v_call: TRBV7-2
cdr3_aa: CASGTTGQATNEKLFF
cdr3_nt: TGTGCCAGCGGGACCACGGGGCAGGCAACTAATGAAAAACTGTTTTTT

cdr3_length: 15
clone_size: NA
j_call: TRBJ1-4
d_call: NA
v_call: TRBV14
cdr3_aa: CASSQDFRGQRKLFF
cdr3_nt: TGTGCCAGCAGCCAAGACTTCCGTGGACAGAGGAAACTGTTTTTT

cdr3_length: 16
clone_size: once
j_call: TRBJ2-3
d_call: TRBD1
v_call: TRBV5-5
cdr3_aa: CASSPGDRGITDTQYF
cdr3_nt: TGTGCCAGCAGCCCTGGGGACAGGGGTATTACAGATACGCAGTATTTT

cdr3_length: 13
clone_size: NA
j_call: TRBJ1-1
d_call: NA
v_call: TRBV9
cdr3_aa: CASSVTGGTEAFF
cdr3_nt: TGTGCCAGCAGCGTGACCGGGGGCACTGAAGCTTTCTTT

cdr3_length: 14
clone_size: NA
j_call: TRBJ2-5
d_call: NA
v_call: TRBV29-1
cdr3_aa: CSVVGRGWQETQYF
cdr3_nt: TGCAGCGTTGTGGGGCGGGGTTGGCAAGAGACCCAGTACTTC

cdr3_length: 13
clone_size: once
j_call: TRBJ2-6
d_call: NA
v_call: TRBV19
cdr3_aa: CASSFARANVLTF
cdr3_nt: TGTGCCAGTAGTTTTGCAAGGGCCAACGTCCTGACTTTC

cdr3_length: 12
clone_size: NA
j_call: TRBJ2-1
d_call: NA
v_call: TRBV27
cdr3_aa: CASSDSYNEQFF
cdr3_nt: TGTGCCAGCAGTGACTCCTACAATGAGCAGTTCTTC

cdr3_length: 16
clone_size: NA
j_call: TRBJ1-5
d_call: NA
v_call: TRBV19
cdr3_aa: CASSNPRGVGNQPQHF
cdr3_nt: TGTGCCAGTAGCAACCCCCGGGGGGTAGGAAATCAGCCCCAGCATTTT

cdr3_length: 13
clone_size: NA
j_call: TRBJ1-6
d_call: NA
v_call: TRBV19
cdr3_aa: CASSIPASGPLHF
cdr3_nt: TGTGCCAGTAGTATCCCAGCTTCGGGGCCCCTCCACTTT

cdr3_length: 14
clone_size: NA
j_call: TRBJ1-1
d_call: NA
v_call: TRBV9
cdr3_aa: CASSVGQPSSEAFF
cdr3_nt: TGTGCCAGCAGCGTCGGACAGCCCTCGTCTGAAGCTTTCTTT

cdr3_length: 17
clone_size: NA
j_call: TRBJ2-2
d_call: TRBD2
v_call: TRBV13
cdr3_aa: CASSPQGAGVSTGELFF
cdr3_nt: TGTGCCAGCAGCCCACAGGGAGCGGGAGTCTCCACCGGGGAGCTGTTTTTT

cdr3_length: 12
clone_size: NA
j_call: TRBJ1-2
d_call: TRBD1
v_call: TRBV29-1
cdr3_aa: CSVEGDRKSYTF
cdr3_nt: TGCAGCGTTGAAGGGGACAGGAAAAGCTACACCTTC

cdr3_length: 15
clone_size: NA
j_call: TRBJ2-3
d_call: TRBD2
v_call: TRBV9
cdr3_aa: CASSPSGDYTDTQYF
cdr3_nt: TGTGCCAGCAGCCCTAGCGGGGATTACACAGATACGCAGTATTTT

cdr3_length: 13
clone_size: NA
j_call: TRBJ1-1
d_call: NA
v_call: TRBV2
cdr3_aa: CASSQEGNTEAFF
cdr3_nt: TGTGCCAGCAGCCAAGAGGGAAACACTGAAGCTTTCTTT

cdr3_length: 15
clone_size: NA
j_call: TRBJ1-6
d_call: NA
v_call: TRBV7-7
cdr3_aa: CAVQRGTGPVVTLHF
cdr3_nt: TGTGCCGTTCAGCGAGGGACCGGACCGGTGGTAACCCTCCACTTT

cdr3_length: 13
clone_size: NA
j_call: TRBJ2-4
d_call: NA
v_call: TRBV29-1
cdr3_aa: CSVEGLAKNIQYF
cdr3_nt: TGCAGCGTTGAGGGTTTAGCCAAAAACATTCAGTACTTC

cdr3_length: 13
clone_size: NA
j_call: TRBJ2-7
d_call: NA
v_call: TRBV9
cdr3_aa: CASSESPGTEQYF
cdr3_nt: TGTGCCAGCAGCGAGTCCCCGGGGACTGAGCAGTACTTC

cdr3_length: 15
clone_size: NA
j_call: TRBJ2-7
d_call: NA
v_call: TRBV4-3
cdr3_aa: CASSQDGRGPYEQYF
cdr3_nt: TGCGCCAGCAGCCAAGATGGGAGAGGCCCCTACGAGCAGTACTTC

cdr3_length: 15
clone_size: NA
j_call: TRBJ2-7
d_call: NA
v_call: TRBV9
cdr3_aa: CASSEGIGRPYEQYF
cdr3_nt: TGTGCCAGCAGCGAGGGGATAGGCAGACCCTACGAGCAGTACTTC

cdr3_length: 15
clone_size: NA
j_call: TRBJ2-3
d_call: NA
v_call: TRBV27
cdr3_aa: CASSSGWTFTDTQYF
cdr3_nt: TGTGCCAGCAGTTCTGGGTGGACTTTCACAGATACGCAGTATTTT